The source of this TCR beta chain is a study of radiation and T cells in renal cell carcinoma. Across the study: Nephrectomy followed 15 Gy stereotactic body radiation by 4 weeks. Study-level results: Pretreatment tumor biopsies were lacking, so baseline clonotypes are unknown. From baseline, blood top tumor clonotypes peaked at 2 weeks post-radiation.

The method was immunoSEQ multiplex PCR; TCRdb's version includes in-frame clones alone and lacks a portion of them. The sample yields some 130,000 clones, more than 75% seen once. There are 16 residues in the CDR3. V was clipped by 5 bases and J by 6 bases; unmatched bases: 12. Per the germline V gene, CDR1 is SGHRS and CDR2 is YFSETQ. Time point given: blood 2 weeks post-SBRT. Treatment specified: 15 Gy SBRT to primary tumor, nephrectomy 4 weeks later. This clone was recorded a few times. Its antigen remains unknown. This sequence originates from a woman between 70 and 85 years old with renal cell carcinoma. This chain links TRBV5-1 with TRBJ2-7, with TRBD2 matching 12 bases. The sample was blood, taken from a patient whose treatment included radiotherapy and nephrectomy. CDR3 sequence reads: CASRRETATSGSEQYF. The DNA for the CDR3 is TGCGCCAGCAGGAGAGAGACCGCGACTAGCGGGAGCGAGCAGTACTTC. Based on the CDR3 plus reference TRBV5-1 and TRBJ2-7, the full variable domain is KAGVTQTPRYLIKTRGQQVTLSCSPISGHRSVSWYQQTPGQGLQFLFEYFSETQRNKGNFPGRFSGRQFSNSRSEMNVSTLELGDSALYLCASRRETATSGSEQYFGPGTRLTVT.